This T cell receptor (beta chain) was documented in a study of blood T cell repertoires in COVID-19. This CDR3 comprises 14 residues. Germline V lookup: CDR1 MNHEY, CDR2 SMNVEV (reference sequence). J lost 6 bases, V lost 3 bases, and 6 bases had no gene match. Participant reports of clinical history set cohort assignment. In the original workflow: Estimates of nucleated cell counts were drawn from the amplification of reference gene primers. Some clones are missing from TCRdb's copy, which holds only in-frame ones; the method was immunoSEQ multiplex PCR. V and J calls plus clone size are reproduced from that table; the DNA served to infer D and trimming. In the table there are roughly 200,000 clones, approximately 83% of which are singletons.

This sequence originates from a woman in her forties or fifties who had been exposed to COVID-19. The sequencing input was PBMCs or T cells enriched from blood (not recorded which). The chain has TRBV27 and TRBJ1-2; 8 bases are shared with TRBD1. CDR3 sequence: CASSFRQGAHGYTF. The CDR3 DNA reads TGTGCCAGCAGTTTTCGGCAGGGGGCGCATGGCTACACCTTC.